The TCR beta chain under discussion was sequenced for a study of cytomegalovirus exposure and HLA in healthy donors. Sequenced by immunoSEQ multiplex PCR; TCRdb stores in-frame clones only, minus some. The sample has some 160,000 clones, roughly 91% seen once; the top ten hold 2.5% to 3%. The CDR3 is 13 residues long. CDR1 SNHLY and CDR2 FYNNEI come from the germline V gene. The V and J ends lost 8 bases and 1 base respectively, with 11 bases between them. The sequenced sample was PBMCs. This TCR was sampled from a man younger than 35 in good health and CMV-seronegative. The chain employs TRBV2 and TRBJ1-1; perhaps TRBD1 as D (6 bases). The CDR3 DNA follows: TGTGCCAGCGGGGGCAGGGAGAACACTGAAGCTTTCTTT. Residues: CASGGRENTEAFF.